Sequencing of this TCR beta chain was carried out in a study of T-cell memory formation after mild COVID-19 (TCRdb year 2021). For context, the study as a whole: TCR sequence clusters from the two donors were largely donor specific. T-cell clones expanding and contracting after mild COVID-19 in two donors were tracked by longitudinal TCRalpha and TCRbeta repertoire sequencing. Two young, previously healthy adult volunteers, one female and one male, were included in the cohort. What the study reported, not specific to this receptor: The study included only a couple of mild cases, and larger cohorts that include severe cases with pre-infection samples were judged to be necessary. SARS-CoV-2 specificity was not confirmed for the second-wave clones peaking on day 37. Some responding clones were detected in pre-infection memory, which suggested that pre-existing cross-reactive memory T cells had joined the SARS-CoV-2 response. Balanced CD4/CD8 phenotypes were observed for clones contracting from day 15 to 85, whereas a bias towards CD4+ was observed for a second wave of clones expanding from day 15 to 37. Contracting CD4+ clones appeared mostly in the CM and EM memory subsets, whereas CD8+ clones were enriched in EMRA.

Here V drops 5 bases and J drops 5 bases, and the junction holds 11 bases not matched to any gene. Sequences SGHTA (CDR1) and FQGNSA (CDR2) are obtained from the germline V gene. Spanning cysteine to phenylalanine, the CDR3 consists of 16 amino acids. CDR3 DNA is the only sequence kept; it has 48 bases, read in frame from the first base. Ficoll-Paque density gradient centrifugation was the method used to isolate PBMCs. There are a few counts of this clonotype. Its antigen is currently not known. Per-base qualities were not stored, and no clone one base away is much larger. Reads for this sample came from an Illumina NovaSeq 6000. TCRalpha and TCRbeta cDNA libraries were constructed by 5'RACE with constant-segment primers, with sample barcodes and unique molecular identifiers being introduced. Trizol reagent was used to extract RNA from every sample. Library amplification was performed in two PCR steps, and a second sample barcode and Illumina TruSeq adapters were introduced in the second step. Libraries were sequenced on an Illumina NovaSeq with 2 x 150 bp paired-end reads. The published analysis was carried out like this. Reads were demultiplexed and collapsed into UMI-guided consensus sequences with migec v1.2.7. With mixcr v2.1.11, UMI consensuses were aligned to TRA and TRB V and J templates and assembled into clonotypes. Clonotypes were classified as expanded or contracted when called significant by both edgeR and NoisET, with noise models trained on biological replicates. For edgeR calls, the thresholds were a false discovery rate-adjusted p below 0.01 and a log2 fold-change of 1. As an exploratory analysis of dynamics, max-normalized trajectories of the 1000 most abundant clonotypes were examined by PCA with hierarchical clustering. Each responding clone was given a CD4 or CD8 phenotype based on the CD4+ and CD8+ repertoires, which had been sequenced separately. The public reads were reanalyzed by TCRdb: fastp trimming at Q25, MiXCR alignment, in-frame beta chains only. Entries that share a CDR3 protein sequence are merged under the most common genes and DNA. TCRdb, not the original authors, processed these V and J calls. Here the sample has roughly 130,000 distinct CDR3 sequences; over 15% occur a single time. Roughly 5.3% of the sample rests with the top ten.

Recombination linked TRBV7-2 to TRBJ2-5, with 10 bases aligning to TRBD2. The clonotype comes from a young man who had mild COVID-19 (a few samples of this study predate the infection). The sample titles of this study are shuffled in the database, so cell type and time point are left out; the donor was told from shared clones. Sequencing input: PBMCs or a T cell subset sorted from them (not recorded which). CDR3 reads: CASSIGASGGGETQYF. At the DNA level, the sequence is TGTGCCAGCAGCATTGGGGCTAGCGGGGGCGGTGAGACCCAGTACTTC.